The clone carrying this TCR beta chain was counted at least ten times. In germline, CDR1 is MGHRA, CDR2 YSYEKL. The CDR3 totals 16 residues. With 5 bases clipped from V and 5 bases from J, the junction kept 13 bases outside the gene matches. For ophthalmopathy patients, the Clinical Activity Score was at least 3 and the NOSPECS grade at least 4; duration was under 3 months. Criteria for exclusion of patients were uncontrolled infection, other autoimmune disease, pregnancy or lactation. TCR beta CDR3 region amplification was performed from RNA transcripts. Carried out on the TCR CDR3, a first-round RT-PCR used the HTBI primer set. From the multiplex PCR reads, TCRdb called clonotypes with MiXCR, one entry per CDR3 protein. There are about half a million distinct CDR3 sequences in the sample; around a quarter occur only once, and 10% to 12% lies in the top ten. The data originate from a study of T cells in Graves' hyperthyroidism and ophthalmopathy.

The sequenced sample consisted of blood. The chain employs TRBV4-1 and TRBJ2-7; 9 bases are a match to TRBD1. The TCR was taken from a woman in her twenties or thirties with Graves' ophthalmopathy. The DNA of the CDR3 is TGCGCCAGCAGCAATCCATACCGGGACAGGGACCACGAGCAGTACTTC. Amino acids: CASSNPYRDRDHEQYF.